This TCR beta chain comes out of a study of quantifying T cell responses using KT2 cells (dated by TCRdb to the late 2010s). For the study in its entirety: RNA was DNase-treated and reverse transcribed with TCR alpha and beta constant-region primers, mostly using SuperScript III. Under optimum conditions, the efficiency of the T4 ligation step was estimated to be more than 9.5%. PCR2 was performed as a SYBR Green qPCR and was stopped at a predetermined fluorescence threshold so that over-amplification was avoided.

To test the sensitivity and accuracy of the pipeline, known numbers of KT2, a T cell clone whose TCR had already been sequenced, were spiked into unfractionated PBMC. A range of KT2-to-PBMC ratios was generated by mixing KT2 cells with a fixed number of PBMC. Libraries were made using UMI-ligation and nested PCR. A single-stranded oligonucleotide bearing the Illumina SP2 sequence and a UMI was ligated to the 3' end of the cDNA with T4 RNA ligase 1. PCR1 consisted of four to five cycles (98 degrees C 15 s, 69 degrees C 30 s, 72 degrees C 40 s), and for the beta primer an equimolar mix of RC1.1 and RC1.2 was used to cover TRBC1 and TRBC2. Starting at PCR2, TCR alpha and beta chains were handled separately, and sample indices and Illumina adaptors were added. Placed after an 8-base spacer, the UMI was made up of 12 random nucleotides arranged as two hexamers with a spacer between them. The libraries were sequenced on an Illumina MiSeq using v2 2x251 paired-end chemistry, usually with more than 9 samples in each run. To increase diversity, roughly 5-8% PhiX DNA was added to each sequencing library. The published analysis was carried out like this. bcl2fastq converted raw reads to FASTQ, and Demultiplexor demultiplexed the reads by dual indices. V and J genes were assigned by Decombinator through tag matching, with a single base-pair mismatch being allowed. UMIs were used by Collapsinator to correct both sequencing errors and frequency errors caused by PCR heterogeneity. CDR3Translator turned Decombinator identifiers into nucleotide sequence, translated that sequence into amino acids, and pulled out the CDR3 based on C- and N-terminal motifs. A cluster of KT2 sequences that shared one unique molecular identifier was counted as a single distinct KT2 TCR. TCRdb trimmed public reads at Q25 via fastp, called clones via MiXCR and kept in-frame beta chains. Rows matching on CDR3 protein sequence are summarized as one entry with the most common DNA and genes. The V and J calls come from TCRdb's annotation, not from the publication. Counted in this sample were tens of thousands of distinct CDR3 sequences; 6% to 9.5% of them appeared once. The ten largest clones represent approximately 15% of the sample.

Broad study findings and their caveats: Over several orders of magnitude, the number of KT2 alpha and beta sequences rose linearly with the number of KT2 cells put in. Saturation was seen in the detection of KT2 sequences when very high numbers of KT2 cells were spiked in. This TCR sequencing study did not compare the pipeline side by side with other TCR sequencing techniques. KT2 sequences were detected down to the lowest spike-in tested, about one KT2 cell per 100,000 PBMC.

The sample holds many counts of this clonotype. Its antigen is unknown. No base quality values were provided; no much bigger clone lies one nucleotide off. Sequences SQVTM (CDR1) and ANQGSEA (CDR2) are obtained from the germline V gene. Counted from cysteine to phenylalanine, this CDR3 has 12 amino acids. The read is trimmed to its CDR3 DNA, 36 bases read in frame from base 1. V is reduced by 7 bases and J by 8 bases, leaving a spacing of 17 bases between them. This TCR was recovered from a human donor. The rearranged segments are TRBV29-1 and TRBJ1-2, with a tentative D gene TRBD1 over 5 matching bases. The sequencing input was PBMCs spiked with cells of the T cell clone KT2. For the CDR3, the sequence is CSATEARAGYTF. The DNA sequence is as follows: TGCAGCGCAACAGAAGCCAGGGCGGGCTACACCTTC.